Listed here are 10 T cell receptor beta chains from one sample, sequenced in a study of cytomegalovirus exposure and HLA in healthy donors (dated by TCRdb to about 2017). The library relied on the immunoSEQ multiplex PCR assay. A mixture of 60 forward primers for TCR Vbeta segments and 13 reverse primers for TCR Jbeta segments was used in the multiplex PCR. Drawn from immuneACCESS, this table holds only the in-frame rearrangements with V and J called that TCRdb kept. Clones are partly lost; checked studies trace under half to an unresolved V gene and leave the rest unexplained. The sample includes about 180,000 clones, with around 80% observed a single time. Around 3% of the sample is taken by the ten largest. The sequenced material came from PBMCs. The receptors stem from a woman in her forties or fifties in good health and CMV-seropositive.

The sample holds a few counts of this clone. The chain links TRBV9 to TRBJ2-5; TRBD2 aligns across 14 bases. V shed 3 bases and J 5 bases; nucleotides not matched to a gene: 6. The CDR3 totals 16 residues. Germline CDR1 SGDLS, CDR2 YYNGEE. DNA of the CDR3: TGTGCCAGCAGCGGGGGGACTAGCGGGAGATTGGAGACCCAGTACTTC. Protein product: CASSGGTSGRLETQYF.

The rearrangement links TRBV5-1 to TRBJ2-2; D is ambiguous. V lost 3 bases and J 5 bases, leaving 8 bases between the germline ends. Germline CDR1 SGHRS, CDR2 YFSETQ. The CDR3 is made up of 13 amino acids. The DNA of the CDR3 is TGCGCCAGCAGCTCCGACGGGACCGGGGAGCTGTTTTTT. This encodes CASSSDGTGELFF.

This chain uses TRBV6-1 with TRBJ2-6; TRBD1 aligns across 7 bases. The CDR3 length is 19 residues. Germline V gene sequence: CDR1 MNHNS, CDR2 SASEGT. Losses at the gene ends were 4 bases for V and 2 bases for J; bases not matched to a gene: 14. For the CDR3, the DNA is TGTGCCAGCAGTGCCGTTGGACAGGCTTCCTTGGCTGGGGCCAACGTCCTGACTTTC. Protein sequence: CASSAVGQASLAGANVLTF.

The table lists this clone with a count of one. J is TRBJ2-3 and V is TRBV7-2, with 8 bases aligning to TRBD2. Germline V gene data show CDR1 as SGHTA and CDR2 as FQGNSA. This CDR3 comprises 16 residues. With 6 bases clipped from V and 4 bases from J, the junction kept 12 bases outside the gene matches. CDR3 in amino acids: CASSLASRGGADTQYF. The CDR3 DNA is TGTGCCAGCAGTCTGGCCTCCCGGGGGGGGGCAGATACGCAGTATTTT.

This clone was counted once. J is TRBJ2-3 and V is TRBV2; 13 positions agree with TRBD2. The trim removed 8 bases at V and 8 bases at J, leaving 13 bases unmatched. Germline CDR1 SNHLY, CDR2 FYNNEI. The CDR3 length is 16 residues. CDR3 in amino acids: CASRSMGLAGRGTQYF. CDR3 in DNA: TGTGCCAGCCGCTCTATGGGACTAGCGGGAAGGGGTACGCAGTATTTT.

The CDR3 region has the DNA TGTGCCAGCAGCGACGGATACCCGGAGAATGAGCAGTTCTTC. Amino acids: CASSDGYPENEQFF. The V call is TRBV9, the J call TRBJ2-1; no reliable D call. V lost 3 bases, J lost 7 bases, and 14 bases lay in between. This CDR3 is 14 amino acids long. Germline lookup yields CDR1 SGDLS and CDR2 YYNGEE. Filled out from reference TRBV9 and TRBJ2-1, the complete variable domain reads DSGVTQTPKHLITATGQRVTLRCSPRSGDLSVYWYQQSLDQGLQFLIQYYNGEERAKGNILERFSAQQFPDLHSELNLSSLELGDSALYFCASSDGYPENEQFFGPGTRLTVL.

Only one count was recorded for this clone. V usage is TRBV5-1 and J usage is TRBJ2-4; D is possibly TRBD2 (5 bases). This CDR3 is 15 amino acids long. V was clipped by 0 bases and J by 4 bases, with 11 bases between them. Germline CDR1 is SGHRS and CDR2 is YFSETQ. The DNA of the CDR3 is TGCGCCAGCAGCTTGGAGGGTGGCGGGAAAAACATTCAGTACTTC. Translation: CASSLEGGGKNIQYF.

The V and J genes are TRBV18 and TRBJ1-3; D is uncertain. The CDR3 runs to 15 residues. V was shortened by 0 bases and J by 3 bases, with 9 bases between the two germline ends. Germline CDR1 is KGHSH and CDR2 is LQKENI. The CDR3 spells CASSPPAGLGNTIYF. The DNA for the CDR3 is TGTGCCAGCTCACCACCGGCAGGTCTTGGAAACACCATATATTTT.

This rearrangement joins TRBV11-3 to TRBJ2-7; 8 bases line up with TRBD1. CDR1 SGHNT and CDR2 YENEEA come from the germline V gene. This CDR3 is 14 amino acids long. The J segment lost 4 bases and the V segment lost 0 bases, leaving 2 bases of the junction unmatched. CDR3 DNA sequence: TGTGCCAGCAGCTTAGAGGGACAGGCATACGAGCAGTACTTC. As protein: CASSLEGQAYEQYF.

As to this clone: Other DNA sequences from this sample encode an identical CDR3 as well. The chain recombines TRBV7-9 with TRBJ1-5; 8 bases are shared with TRBD1. V trimming: 4 bases; J trimming: 4 bases; junction bases outside the gene matches: 3. Germline V gives CDR1 SEHNR, CDR2 FQNEAQ (reference sequence). CDR3 size: 14 residues. CDR3 bases: TGTGCCAGCAGCTCCGGACAGGGAAATCAGCCCCAGCATTTT. As protein: CASSSGQGNQPQHF.